Each of the 29 T cell receptor beta chains below was sequenced from the same sample in a study of blood T cell repertoires in COVID-19. Profiling relied on immunoSEQ multiplex PCR, and the TCRdb table lists in-frame clones only, not all of them. The sample has about 220,000 clones, approximately 90% seen once. The sequenced material came from peripheral blood. These receptors all stem from a woman between 45 and 60 years old with COVID-19, enrolled during active disease.

The gene calls are TRBV5-6 and TRBJ2-1; the match to TRBD1 covers 9 bases. Germline CDR1 is SGHDT and CDR2 is YYEEEE. The CDR3 covers 16 residues. Germline trimming cut 3 bases from V and 8 bases from J; bases unmatched to any gene: 12. The DNA of the CDR3 is TGTGCCAGCAGCTCCCCACCGGGACAGGGTTGGGATGAGCAGTTCTTC. This sequence encodes CASSSPPGQGWDEQFF.

This clone has just one count. This sequence joins TRBV11-3 and TRBJ2-7; D is uncertain. Trimming left V 0 bases short and J 0 bases short, with 3 bases between. The CDR3 length is 13 residues. In germline, CDR1 is SGHNT, CDR2 YENEEA. The CDR3 nucleotides are TGTGCCAGCAGCTTAGAAGCCTCCTACGAGCAGTACTTC. This gives the protein CASSLEASYEQYF.

The rearrangement links TRBV7-2 to TRBJ2-1; the match to TRBD2 covers 7 bases. Germline V gene data show CDR1 as SGHTA and CDR2 as FQGNSA. Unmatched junction bases numbered 7, after V lost 5 bases and J lost 3 bases. CDR3 length: 15 residues. CDR3 in DNA: TGTGCCAGCAGCCCCTTAACGGGGGGCTACAATGAGCAGTTCTTC. This encodes CASSPLTGGYNEQFF.

This chain connects TRBV12-3 or TRBV12-4 to TRBJ1-1; D perhaps matches TRBD1 (6 bases). The V end lost 6 bases, the J end lost 8 bases, and 10 bases lay between the germline ends. The CDR3 loop spans 11 amino acids. The CDR3 sequence is CASSPGGEAFF. CDR3 DNA sequence: TGTGCCAGCAGCCCGGGGGGCGAAGCTTTCTTT.

This chain uses TRBV11-3 with TRBJ1-1; D perhaps matches TRBD1 (5 bases). Trimming removed 5 bases at V and 7 bases at J, with 8 bases between. Germline CDR1 is SGHNT and CDR2 is YENEEA. The CDR3 is 11 amino acids. CDR3 region: CASSRGGEAFF. CDR3 sequence (DNA): TGTGCCAGCAGCCGGGGGGGTGAAGCTTTCTTT.

This sequence joins TRBV2 and TRBJ1-6; D possibly corresponds to TRBD1 (6 bases). The CDR3 has 14 residues. V gave up 4 bases and J gave up 5 bases, with 9 bases separating them. Germline CDR1 and CDR2: SNHLY and FYNNEI. CDR3 sequence (DNA): TGTGCCAGCAGTGCACAGGGTCATAATTCACCCCTCCACTTT. It specifies CASSAQGHNSPLHF.

The chain is built from TRBV5-4 and TRBJ2-1; 11 bases match TRBD2. Germline-derived CDR1 and CDR2 are SGHNT and YYREEE (reference sequence). This CDR3 has 16 amino acids. The J segment lost 9 bases and the V segment lost 2 bases, leaving 10 bases of the junction unmatched. The CDR3 DNA follows: TGTGCCAGCAGCTTTCGCGGTAGCGGGGGGGCCACTGAGCAGTTCTTC. Its protein product is CASSFRGSGGATEQFF.

This chain connects TRBV19 to TRBJ2-4; 8 bases match TRBD1. Trimming took 5 bases from V and 8 from J; bases not matched to a gene: 5. The CDR3 contains 13 residues. Germline V lookup: CDR1 LNHDA, CDR2 SQIVND (reference sequence). The CDR3, as DNA: TGTGCCAGTAGTGACAGGGGTAGTTACATTCAGTACTTC. This translates into CASSDRGSYIQYF.

V and J are TRBV2 and TRBJ1-6, with a possible D match to TRBD1 (6 bases). V was cut by 11 bases and J by 8 bases, with 16 bases left in between. The germline gives CDR1 SNHLY, CDR2 FYNNEI. The CDR3 covers 13 residues. CDR3 nucleotides: TGTGCCGCATTACAGGGTACCGATTCACCCCTCCACTTT. This translates into CAALQGTDSPLHF.

CDR3 sequence: CASSPDIFRSGANVLTF. CDR3 DNA sequence: TGTGCCAGCAGCCCCGACATTTTCCGCTCTGGGGCCAACGTCCTGACTTTC. The chain has TRBV9 and TRBJ2-6; D is ambiguous. Trimming pared 4 bases from V and 0 bases from J, leaving 14 bases between. The germline V gene has CDR1 SGDLS and CDR2 YYNGEE. The CDR3 is made up of 17 amino acids.

The table lists this clone with a count of one. This chain links TRBV30 with TRBJ1-1; D uncertain. This CDR3 has 12 residues. Between the trimmed V and J ends, which lost 2 bases and 1 base, there was a span of 5 bases. Germline values: CDR1 GTSNPN, CDR2 SVGIG (reference sequence). The DNA for the CDR3 is TGTGCCTGGAGTTTCCAGAACACTGAAGCTTTCTTT. Translation: CAWSFQNTEAFF.

Details on this clone: Other DNA sequences in the same sample also yield this CDR3. The rearrangement links TRBV19 to TRBJ1-1, with TRBD1 matching 10 bases. V was pared by 4 bases and J by 5 bases, with 4 bases of the junction left unmatched. The CDR3 loop spans 14 amino acids. Germline lookup yields CDR1 LNHDA and CDR2 SQIVND (reference sequence). The CDR3 reads CASSRQGARTEAFF. The CDR3 nucleotides read TGTGCCAGTAGTAGACAGGGGGCAAGGACTGAAGCTTTCTTT.

Worth noting for this clone: The same CDR3 is also encoded by other DNA sequences in this sample. The V gene is TRBV11-2, the J gene TRBJ2-7; maybe TRBD1 (5 bases). Germline CDR1 and CDR2: SGHAT and FQNNGV. The CDR3 totals 14 residues. V was trimmed by 1 base and J by 1 base, leaving 8 bases between them. CDR3 sequence: CASSLGGSSYEQYF. In DNA form, the CDR3 reads TGTGCCAGCAGCTTAGGGGGCTCTTCCTACGAGCAGTACTTC.

This clone was detected once. The CDR3 sequence: CASRKGGGPKNIQYF. The CDR3 coding sequence is TGTGCCAGCAGAAAAGGGGGAGGGCCGAAAAACATTCAGTACTTC. The J gene is TRBJ2-4, the V gene TRBV28; a possible D gene is TRBD2 (7 bases). Trimming removed 6 bases at V and 4 bases at J, with 16 bases between. In germline, CDR1 is MDHEN, CDR2 SYDVKM. CDR3 length: 15 amino acids.

The chain links TRBV13 to TRBJ1-2, with 8 positions matching TRBD1. J gave up 5 bases and V 0 bases, and 5 bases lay outside the gene matches. The CDR3 is 15 residues long. Germline values: CDR1 PRHDT, CDR2 FYEKMQ (reference sequence). The DNA for the CDR3 is TGTGCCAGCAGCTTAGGGGACAGGGAGAGGTATGGCTACACCTTC. Its translation is CASSLGDRERYGYTF.

The gene calls are TRBV6-6 and TRBJ1-2; D is unclear. The CDR3 covers 8 residues. Trimming removed 11 bases at V and 8 bases at J, with 6 bases between. Germline CDR1 reads MNHNY; CDR2 reads SVGAGI (reference sequence). CDR3 protein: CAGEGYTF. CDR3 bases: TGTGCCGGGGAGGGCTACACCTTC.

This chain connects TRBV5-4 to TRBJ2-1; TRBD1 matches 10 bases. The V gene's germline CDR1 is SGHNT and CDR2 YYREEE (reference sequence). V lost 7 bases to trimming and J lost 7 bases; unmatched junction nucleotides: 11. This CDR3 contains 15 residues. CDR3 sequence reads: CASHLGGTGVNEQFF. CDR3 coding DNA: TGTGCCAGCCACCTTGGGGGGACAGGGGTAAATGAGCAGTTCTTC.

This clone was counted a single time. The chain employs TRBV7-2 and TRBJ2-3; the match to TRBD2 covers 8 bases. V was pared by 5 bases and J by 0 bases, with 4 bases of the junction left unmatched. Germline values: CDR1 SGHTA, CDR2 FQGNSA. This CDR3 is built from 15 residues. DNA of the CDR3: TGTGCCAGCAGCCAGCGGGGGACTAGCACAGATACGCAGTATTTT. It codes for CASSQRGTSTDTQYF.

In DNA, the CDR3 is TGTGCCAGCAGTTTGGGACAGGTCACCGAGCAGTACGTC. Translation gives CASSLGQVTEQYV. The rearrangement uses TRBV28 and TRBJ2-7; 8 positions agree with TRBD1. CDR1 is MDHEN and CDR2 is SYDVKM in the germline V gene. This CDR3 spans 13 amino acids. The V and J ends lost 3 bases and 6 bases, in that order; junction bases with no gene match: 4.

In the case of this clone: The junction departs from the called germline gene at one end, perhaps through a read error. The rearrangement uses TRBV6-5 and TRBJ1-2, with 7 bases lining up with TRBD1. Germline CDR1 reads MNHEY; CDR2 reads SVGAGI. The CDR3 loop spans 15 amino acids. The CDR3 coding sequence is TGTGCCAGCAGTCGTAGGACAGGACTCCATTTCCAGGTGCAATTC. This encodes CASSRRTGLHFQVQF.

CDR3 amino acids: CASSVGSSYNSPLHF. CDR3 nucleotides: TGTGCCAGCAGTGTGGGGAGCTCCTATAATTCACCCCTCCACTTT. The J gene is TRBJ1-6, the V gene TRBV6-4, with D unclear. From germline, CDR1 is MRHNA and CDR2 SNTAGT. The CDR3 length is 15 residues. The V gene lost 4 bases and the J gene lost 0 bases, with 7 bases spanning the gap.

The chain recombines TRBV10-3 with TRBJ1-3, with D unclear. Trimming left V 6 bases short and J 0 bases short, with 12 bases between. The CDR3 length is 15 residues. The V gene's germline CDR1 is ENHRY and CDR2 SYGVKD. This chain's CDR3 is CAISPRVASGNTIYF. The CDR3 region has the DNA TGTGCCATCAGCCCACGGGTAGCCTCTGGAAACACCATATATTTT.

The chain uses TRBV28 and TRBJ2-7; possible D gene TRBD1, 5 bases. This CDR3 region has 13 residues. The germline V gene has CDR1 MDHEN and CDR2 SYDVKM. V lost 3 bases and J 5 bases, leaving 11 bases between the germline ends. The CDR3 protein is CASSFSRVDEQYV. The CDR3 DNA reads TGTGCCAGCAGTTTTTCCAGGGTAGACGAGCAGTACGTC.

This clone has just a few counts. The chain joins TRBV5-5 to TRBJ1-2; TRBD1 is a possible D gene (6 bases). V gave up 2 bases and J gave up 5 bases, with 13 bases separating them. CDR3 length: 14 amino acids. Germline values: CDR1 SGHKS, CDR2 YYEKEE (reference sequence). CDR3 sequence reads: CASSFEAGAYGYTF. CDR3 in DNA: TGTGCCAGCAGCTTTGAGGCAGGGGCTTATGGCTACACCTTC.

The gene calls are TRBV3-1 (or the pseudogene TRBV3-2) and TRBJ1-5; D may be TRBD1 (6 bases). The ends were cut back, 4 bases at V and 1 base at J, with 11 bases in the middle. CDR1 LGHDT and CDR2 YNNKEL come from the germline V gene (reference sequence). The CDR3 runs 15 residues. The CDR3 nucleotides read TGTGCCAGCAGCCTGAACAGGGTAAGCAATCAGCCCCAGCATTTT. As protein: CASSLNRVSNQPQHF.

This clone was seen only once. The genes are TRBV11-2 and TRBJ2-1; TRBD1 matches at 9 bases. Per germline, CDR1 SGHAT and CDR2 FQNNGV. The CDR3 is 17 residues long. V gave up 4 bases and J gave up 1 base; unmatched junction bases: 8. In DNA form, the CDR3 reads TGTGCCAGCAGCTCGTACAGGGGGCTGGCGTCCTACAATGAGCAGTTCTTC. Translation gives CASSSYRGLASYNEQFF.

The chain combines TRBV29-1 with TRBJ2-3, with D uncertain. Trimming left V 4 bases short and J 0 bases short, with 14 bases between. Looked up from germline, CDR1 is SQVTM and CDR2 is ANQGSEA. The CDR3 is 15 amino acids. The CDR3 loop is CSVGTDTHSTDTQYF. CDR3 coding DNA: TGCAGCGTTGGTACTGACACACATAGCACAGATACGCAGTATTTT.

V usage is TRBV5-6 and J usage is TRBJ1-1, with D perhaps matching TRBD1 (5 bases). The germline V gene encodes CDR1 SGHDT and CDR2 YYEEEE. V lost 0 bases, J lost 6 bases, and 15 bases lay in between. The CDR3 sequence is 15 residues long. The CDR3 protein is CASSLAQAGLAEAFF. The CDR3 DNA reads as TGTGCCAGCAGCTTGGCTCAGGCAGGGCTGGCTGAAGCTTTCTTT. Supplemented by reference TRBV5-6 and TRBJ1-1, the full variable domain reads DAGVTQSPTHLIKTRGQQVTLRCSPKSGHDTVSWYQQALGQGPQFIFQYYEEEERQRGNFPDRFSGHQFPNYSSELNVNALLLGDSALYLCASSLAQAGLAEAFFGQGTRLTVV.

This CDR3 reads CASSLRGGALISYNSPLHF. CDR3 sequence (DNA): TGTGCCAGCAGCTTACGTGGGGGGGCCTTGATCTCCTATAATTCACCCCTCCACTTT. The chain employs TRBV11-2 and TRBJ1-6; the D gene is possibly TRBD1 (6 bases). The CDR3 covers 19 residues. Germline V gene data show CDR1 as SGHAT and CDR2 as FQNNGV. V was cut by 2 bases and J by 0 bases, with 17 bases left in between.